Shown below are 29 T cell receptor beta chains from a single sample sequenced in a study of blood T cell repertoires in COVID-19. Sequencing used immunoSEQ multiplex PCR; TCRdb keeps in-frame clones, though not all of them. The sample has 220,000 or so clones, 82% seen once. The sample consisted of peripheral blood. These receptors all stem from a woman of 80 years or more with acute or convalescent COVID-19.

The chain carries TRBV7-2 and TRBJ1-4; D is undetermined. Looked up from germline, CDR1 is SGHTA and CDR2 is FQGNSA. This CDR3 is built from 15 residues. V was clipped by 1 base and J by 0 bases, with 6 bases between them. CDR3: CASSLDGATNEKLFF. The CDR3 DNA is TGTGCCAGCAGCTTAGACGGGGCAACTAATGAAAAACTGTTTTTT.

In the case of this clone: It is likely a read error: a sequence one base away is far more abundant. Within the sample, other DNA sequences also encode this same CDR3. V and J are TRBV6-5 and TRBJ2-2; 10 positions agree with TRBD2. Per the germline V gene, CDR1 is MNHEY and CDR2 is SVGAGI. The CDR3 has 15 residues. The J segment lost 1 base and the V segment lost 5 bases, leaving 1 base of the junction unmatched. CDR3 bases: TGTGCCAGCAGTCGGACTAGCGGGAACACCGGGGAGCTGTTTTTT. Translated, it gives CASSRTSGNTGELFF.

The DNA of the CDR3 is TGTGCCAGCAGCTTAGCGGGACAGGGCCCCTACGAGCAGTACTTC. Its protein is CASSLAGQGPYEQYF. The chain employs TRBV7-8 and TRBJ2-7, with 9 bases fitting TRBD1. Looked up from germline, CDR1 is SGHVS and CDR2 is FQNEAQ. This CDR3 is built from 15 residues. V gave up 0 bases and J gave up 2 bases; unmatched junction bases: 2.

V is TRBV19 and J is TRBJ2-4, with a weak D call TRBD1 (6 bases). This CDR3 comprises 16 residues. V was trimmed by 5 bases and J by 8 bases, leaving 22 bases between them. The germline V gene encodes CDR1 LNHDA and CDR2 SQIVND (reference sequence). CDR3 in DNA: TGTGCCAGTAGTTCCCCTGGGGGCAGGGCTTCGGACATTCAGTACTTC. It translates to CASSSPGGRASDIQYF.

This chain joins TRBV4-2 and TRBJ2-2; D gene ambiguous. This CDR3 is 15 amino acids long. In germline, CDR1 is LGHNA, CDR2 YNFKEQ. Trimming shortened V by 0 bases and J by 0 bases, and 5 bases separated the two germline ends. The CDR3 spells CASSQDFANTGELFF. The CDR3, as DNA: TGTGCCAGCAGCCAAGATTTCGCGAACACCGGGGAGCTGTTTTTT.

The chain combines TRBV4-2 with TRBJ1-2; TRBD1 matches at 8 bases. CDR1 is LGHNA, CDR2 YNFKEQ, per germline. This CDR3 contains 13 residues. J was trimmed by 7 bases and V by 2 bases; bases with no gene match: 3. In nucleotides, the CDR3 is TGTGCCAGCAGCCAACAGGGGGCAGGTGGCTACACCTTC. It encodes CASSQQGAGGYTF.

This clone has just one count. V gene TRBV7-2 combines with J gene TRBJ2-4, with 7 bases matching TRBD1. Germline loops: CDR1 SGHTA, CDR2 FQGNSA. There are 16 residues in the CDR3. Trimming cost V 2 bases and J 4 bases; bases outside gene matches: 8. The CDR3 DNA sequence: TGTGCCAGCAGCTTAATTCCCTCCAGGGGGAAAAACATTCAGTACTTC. It yields the protein CASSLIPSRGKNIQYF.

This clone came up a few times. Other nucleotide sequences in the sample specify the same CDR3. The rearrangement uses TRBV5-1 and TRBJ1-4; 9 nucleotides line up with TRBD1. There are 14 residues in the CDR3. Germline CDR1 SGHRS, CDR2 YFSETQ. Unmatched junction bases numbered 5, after V lost 3 bases and J lost 8 bases. The CDR3 is CASSSGTGYEKLFF. The CDR3, as DNA: TGCGCCAGCAGCTCCGGGACAGGGTACGAAAAACTGTTTTTT.

As for this clone: Relative to the germline gene, one junction end is altered; a read error may explain this. The rearrangement links TRBV5-4 to TRBJ1-6; D might be TRBD1 (6 bases). Per germline, CDR1 SGHNT and CDR2 YYREEE (reference sequence). The CDR3 runs to 13 residues. The CDR3, as DNA: TGTGCCAGCAGTTTGGACAGTATATCACCCCTCCACTTT. The encoded protein is CASSLDSISPLHF.

This clone was observed a few times. The chain is built from TRBV10-3 and TRBJ2-5, with 7 bases identical to TRBD2. Trimming removed 6 bases from V and 2 bases from J; junction bases left unmatched: 6. CDR1 and CDR2 from the germline V gene are ENHRY and SYGVKD. This CDR3 is 14 amino acids long. In DNA, the CDR3 is TGTGCCATCAGGGGGGGGATAACTCAAGAGACCCAGTACTTC. It codes for CAIRGGITQETQYF.

The rearrangement joins TRBV19 to TRBJ2-3; 11 bases map to TRBD1. This CDR3 is 15 amino acids long. Germline lookup yields CDR1 LNHDA and CDR2 SQIVND (reference sequence). V dropped 4 bases and J dropped 3; count of bases not matched to a gene: 3. The CDR3, as DNA: TGTGCCAGTAGTAGAGGACAGGGGGCTACAGATACGCAGTATTTT. This translates into CASSRGQGATDTQYF.

The genes are TRBV3-1 (or the pseudogene TRBV3-2) and TRBJ1-2; maybe TRBD1 (5 bases). CDR3 size: 15 residues. Trimming removed 5 bases at V and 5 bases at J, with 18 bases between. Germline CDR1 is LGHDT and CDR2 is YNNKEL (reference sequence). The CDR3 region has the DNA TGTGCCAGCAGCGACCAGGGCGGGGCCCCTTATGGCTACACCTTC. This codes for CASSDQGGAPYGYTF.

This chain connects TRBV7-2 to TRBJ2-7, with 8 bases lining up with TRBD1. Germline assignment: CDR1 SGHTA and CDR2 FQGNSA. The V segment lost 8 bases and the J segment 4 bases; nucleotides outside the gene matches: 7. This CDR3 is built from 13 residues. The CDR3 coding sequence is TGTGCCAGCTCCGGGACAGGACCTTACGAGCAGTACTTC. This encodes CASSGTGPYEQYF.

This chain links TRBV7-2 with TRBJ2-3; TRBD2 might be the D (6 bases). Trimming left V 7 bases short and J 2 bases short, with 16 bases between. CDR1 and CDR2 (germline): SGHTA, FQGNSA. This CDR3 is built from 15 residues. This CDR3 reads CASTLGLPYTDTQYF. CDR3 in DNA: TGTGCCAGCACTCTGGGACTCCCGTACACAGATACGCAGTATTTT. Complete variable domain (other parts from reference TRBV7-2 and TRBJ2-3): GAGVSQSPSNKVTEKGKDVELRCDPISGHTALYWYRQSLGQGLEFLIYFQGNSAPDKSGLPSDRFSAERTGGSVSTLTIQRTQQEDSAVYLCASTLGLPYTDTQYFGPGTRLTVL.

This chain connects TRBV24-1 to TRBJ2-3; TRBD1 aligns across 9 bases. Germline CDR1 KGHDR, CDR2 SFDVKD. The length of the CDR3 is 17 residues. The trim removed 3 bases at V and 5 bases at J, leaving 11 bases unmatched. The CDR3 DNA follows: TGTGCCACCAGTGATGCGGGGACAGGGAAGCAGGGAGATACGCAGTATTTT. This sequence encodes CATSDAGTGKQGDTQYF.

The chain is built from TRBV3-1 (or the pseudogene TRBV3-2) and TRBJ1-2; the D is unclear. The CDR3 has 14 residues. V gave up 2 bases and J gave up 2 bases, with 9 bases separating them. Germline V gives CDR1 LGHDT, CDR2 YNNKEL (reference sequence). The chain's CDR3 is CASSQLRLNYGYTF. Written as DNA, the CDR3 is TGTGCCAGCAGCCAACTGAGACTCAACTATGGCTACACCTTC.

J is TRBJ1-2 and V is TRBV2; D is unresolved. Germline assignment: CDR1 SNHLY and CDR2 FYNNEI. Trimming took off 5 bases at V and 3 bases at J, with 16 bases between the two ends. This CDR3 has 15 residues. The CDR3 region has the DNA TGTGCCAGCAGTCCCCGTCCCACTAAGGACTATGGCTACACCTTC. It yields the protein CASSPRPTKDYGYTF.

The chain couples TRBV12-3 or TRBV12-4 to TRBJ2-7, with 12 bases that match TRBD2. V was pared by 8 bases and J by 3 bases, with 2 bases of the junction left unmatched. The CDR3 loop spans 13 amino acids. The CDR3 loop reads CASRTSGIYEQYF. For the CDR3, the DNA is TGTGCCAGCCGGACTAGCGGGATCTACGAGCAGTACTTC.

This clone has a single count. The chain employs TRBV7-2 and TRBJ2-1, with TRBD2 matching 16 bases. Germline CDR1 SGHTA, CDR2 FQGNSA. The V segment lost 3 bases and the J segment 4 bases; nucleotides outside the gene matches: 9. The CDR3 runs 19 residues. CDR3 protein: CASSFAGTSGGAGYNEQFF. CDR3 nucleotides: TGTGCCAGCAGCTTCGCCGGGACTAGCGGGGGGGCAGGGTACAATGAGCAGTTCTTC.

The rearrangement joins TRBV28 to TRBJ1-4, with D maybe TRBD1 (5 bases). This CDR3 has 17 residues. The V and J ends lost 1 base and 4 bases respectively, with 16 bases between them. Germline V CDR1 and CDR2: MDHEN, SYDVKM. CDR3 residues: CASSLSGGGRHNEKLFF. The CDR3, as DNA: TGTGCCAGCAGTTTATCGGGGGGGGGACGTCATAATGAAAAACTGTTTTTT.

As regards this clone: The sample carries other DNA sequences with the same CDR3. V usage is TRBV12-3 or TRBV12-4 and J usage is TRBJ1-2, with a tentative D call TRBD1 (5 bases). The CDR3 totals 13 residues. Trimming left V 3 bases short and J 2 bases short, with 7 bases between. CDR3 sequence (DNA): TGTGCCAGCAGTTTGGGGGGGAACTATGGCTACACCTTC. Protein sequence: CASSLGGNYGYTF.

The rearrangement links TRBV7-2 to TRBJ2-7; TRBD2 aligns across 12 bases. This CDR3 region has 16 residues. Germline lookup yields CDR1 SGHTA and CDR2 FQGNSA. V shed 5 bases and J 4 bases; nucleotides not matched to a gene: 9. The CDR3 sequence is CASSSSSGGAFYEQYF. Written as DNA, the CDR3 is TGTGCCAGCAGCAGCTCTAGCGGGGGGGCCTTTTACGAGCAGTACTTC.

This rearrangement joins TRBV11-2 to TRBJ2-1; 13 bases align to TRBD2. The germline CDR1 and CDR2 sequences are SGHAT and FQNNGV. The CDR3 is made up of 18 amino acids. J gave up 3 bases and V 3 bases, and 8 bases lay outside the gene matches. The CDR3 loop is CASSLRTSGSLGYNEQFF. DNA of the CDR3: TGTGCCAGCAGCTTGAGGACTAGCGGGAGCCTAGGCTACAATGAGCAGTTCTTC.

In the case of this clone: The same CDR3 also results from other DNA sequences found in this sample. The rearrangement links TRBV11-3 to TRBJ2-2, with D unresolved. CDR1 is SGHNT, CDR2 YENEEA, per germline. The CDR3 is made up of 12 amino acids. Trimming took off 1 base at V and 6 bases at J, with 3 bases between the two ends. As DNA, the CDR3 is TGTGCCAGCAGCTTAGCAGCCGGGGAGCTGTTTTTT. Residues: CASSLAAGELFF.

The V and J genes are TRBV7-3 and TRBJ1-6; 7 bases fit TRBD1. J lost 3 bases, V lost 8 bases, and 4 bases had no gene match. CDR1 and CDR2 from the germline V gene are SGHTA and FQGTGA. There are 14 residues in the CDR3. CDR3 DNA: TGTGCCAGCCGCCGGGACAGCTATAATTCACCCCTCCACTTT. It translates to CASRRDSYNSPLHF. The whole variable domain, filled in from reference TRBV7-3 and TRBJ1-6, reads GAGVSQTPSNKVTEKGKYVELRCDPISGHTALYWYRQSLGQGPEFLIYFQGTGAADDSGLPNDRFFAVRPEGSVSTLKIQRTERGDSAVYLCASRRDSYNSPLHFGNGTRLTVT.

V gene TRBV18 combines with J gene TRBJ1-2, with 7 bases identical to TRBD1. CDR1 and CDR2 (germline): KGHSH, LQKENI. Germline trimming cut 4 bases from V and 0 bases from J; bases unmatched to any gene: 8. CDR3 length equals 16 residues. The CDR3: CASSHPNRGSNYGYTF. The CDR3 coding sequence is TGTGCCAGCTCACACCCAAACAGGGGCTCTAACTATGGCTACACCTTC.

CDR3 residues: CASSPTDSNQPQHF. DNA of the CDR3: TGTGCCAGCAGCCCGACAGATAGCAATCAGCCCCAGCATTTT. The chain has TRBV21-1 and TRBJ1-5; no check of the table's D call, TRBD1, against the DNA was made. TRBV21-1 is marked as a pseudogene. This CDR3 region has 14 residues.

The J gene is TRBJ1-2, the V gene TRBV2; D is perhaps TRBD1 (5 bases). Germline V lookup: CDR1 SNHLY, CDR2 FYNNEI. With 6 bases removed from V and 2 bases from J, the gap between germline ends came to 13 bases. CDR3 length: 14 amino acids. The CDR3 DNA sequence: TGTGCCAGCAGAGTAGACAGTTTCAACTATGGCTACACCTTC. Translation gives CASRVDSFNYGYTF.

The V call is TRBV6-2 or TRBV6-3, the J call TRBJ2-1; D gene uncertain. The germline V and J ends were trimmed by 5 bases and 2 bases, with 16 bases remaining between them. Germline loops: CDR1 MNHEY, CDR2 SVGEGT. The CDR3 spans 16 residues. DNA of the CDR3: TGTGCCAGCAGTCAGGATAAATTTGGAACCTACAATGAGCAGTTCTTC. It yields the protein CASSQDKFGTYNEQFF.